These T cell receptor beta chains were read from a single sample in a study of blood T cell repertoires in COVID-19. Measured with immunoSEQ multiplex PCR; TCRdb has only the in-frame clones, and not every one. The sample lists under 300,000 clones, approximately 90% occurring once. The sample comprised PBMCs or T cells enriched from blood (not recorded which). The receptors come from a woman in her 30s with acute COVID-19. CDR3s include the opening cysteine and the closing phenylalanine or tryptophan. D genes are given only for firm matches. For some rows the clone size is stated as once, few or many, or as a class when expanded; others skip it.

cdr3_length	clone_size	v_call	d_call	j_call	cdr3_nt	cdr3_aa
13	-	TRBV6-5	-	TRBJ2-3	TGTGCCAGCAGTATGACTTTCACAGATACGCAGTATTTT	CASSMTFTDTQYF
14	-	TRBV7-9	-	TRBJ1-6	TGTGCCAGCACCCCCGGGAGTGGTTATTCACCCCTCCACTTT	CASTPGSGYSPLHF
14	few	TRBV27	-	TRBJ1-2	TGTGCCAGCAGCCAAAAAGCCCCGCGCTATGGCTACACCTTC	CASSQKAPRYGYTF
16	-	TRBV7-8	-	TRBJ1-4	TGTGCCAGCAGCTCTAACACCTTTGGTACGGGGGAAAAACTGTTTTTT	CASSSNTFGTGEKLFF
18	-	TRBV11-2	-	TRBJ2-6	TGTGCCAGCAGCTTAGAACCCGGACTTATCTCTGGGGCCAACGTCCTGACTTTC	CASSLEPGLISGANVLTF
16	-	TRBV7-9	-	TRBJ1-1	TGTGCCAGCAGCTTAGGTCCCGTCGCAAGTGGCCCTGAAGCTTTCTTT	CASSLGPVASGPEAFF
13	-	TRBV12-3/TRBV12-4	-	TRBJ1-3	TGTGCCAGCAGTCGGACAGCTGGAAACACCATATATTTT	CASSRTAGNTIYF
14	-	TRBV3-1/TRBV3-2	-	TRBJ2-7	TGTGCCAGCAGCCCATCCGGGAGCAACTACGAGCAGTACTTC	CASSPSGSNYEQYF
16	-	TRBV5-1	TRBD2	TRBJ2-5	TGCGCCAGCAGCTTGGGCGCGGGGGGCCCCCAGTCGGCCCAGTACTTC	CASSLGAGGPQSAQYF
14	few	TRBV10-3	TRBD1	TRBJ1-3	TGTGCCATCAGTGAGGCGGGAGGACAGGGGACCATATATTTT	CAISEAGGQGTIYF
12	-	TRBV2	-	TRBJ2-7	TGTGCCAGCAGGGACAGTTCCTACGAGCAGTACTTC	CASRDSSYEQYF
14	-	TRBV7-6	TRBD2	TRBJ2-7	TGTGCCAGCAGCTGGACGGGACTAGGAAGCGAGCAGTACTTC	CASSWTGLGSEQYF
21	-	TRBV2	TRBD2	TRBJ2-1	TGTGCCAGCAGTATTCCCCTAGTCCAATCTAGCGGGGGGGCCCCCTACAATGAGCAGTTCTTC	CASSIPLVQSSGGAPYNEQFF